The entry that follows covers one T cell receptor (beta chain) sequence. Its antigen remains unidentified. Following RNA extraction, reverse transcription yielded cDNA that acted as the sequencing template. Assay used: immunoSEQ multiplex PCR; TCRdb lists only in-frame clones, some missing. The profile covers a few hundred thousand clones, with 60% appearing a single time and about 0.89% taken by the ten largest. These data originate in a study of CD8+ T cells in alopecia areata. Study-level background: Treated patients were given oral tofacitinib, which was dosed at 5 to 10 mg twice daily. Scoring of treated patients' severity used the percentage of affected scalp area. Study-wide findings and caveats: An increase in clonality over normal scalp was evident in lesional scalp, especially alopecia totalis/universalis.

The V end was cut by 2 bases, the J end by 6 bases, with 4 bases between. CDR1 MNHEY and CDR2 SVGAGI come from the germline V gene. CDR3 length: 12 residues. Sample treatment: oral pan-JAK inhibitor, 5-10 mg twice daily. Lesional scalp punch biopsies and peripheral blood were collected from alopecia areata patients. The specimen comprised CD4+ T cells sorted from blood, sampled at approximately week 52, from a patient treated with tofacitinib. The TCR originated in a human donor with alopecia areata. The chain couples TRBV6-5 to TRBJ2-2; the D is unclear. As DNA, the CDR3 is TGTGCCAGCAGTTACGGGCCCGGGGAGCTGTTTTTT. Translating gives CASSYGPGELFF.